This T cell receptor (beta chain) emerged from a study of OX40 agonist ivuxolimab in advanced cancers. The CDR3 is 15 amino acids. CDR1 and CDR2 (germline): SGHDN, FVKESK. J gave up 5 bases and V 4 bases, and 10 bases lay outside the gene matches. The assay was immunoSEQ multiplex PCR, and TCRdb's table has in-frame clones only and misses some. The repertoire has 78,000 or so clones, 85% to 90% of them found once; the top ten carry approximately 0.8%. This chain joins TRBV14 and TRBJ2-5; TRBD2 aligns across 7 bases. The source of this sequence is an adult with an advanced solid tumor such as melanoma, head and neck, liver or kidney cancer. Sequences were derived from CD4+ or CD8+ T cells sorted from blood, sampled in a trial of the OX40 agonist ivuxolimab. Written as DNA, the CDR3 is TGTGCCAGCAGCCGGTCCCTTACTAGCGTCGAGACCCAGTACTTC. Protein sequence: CASSRSLTSVETQYF.